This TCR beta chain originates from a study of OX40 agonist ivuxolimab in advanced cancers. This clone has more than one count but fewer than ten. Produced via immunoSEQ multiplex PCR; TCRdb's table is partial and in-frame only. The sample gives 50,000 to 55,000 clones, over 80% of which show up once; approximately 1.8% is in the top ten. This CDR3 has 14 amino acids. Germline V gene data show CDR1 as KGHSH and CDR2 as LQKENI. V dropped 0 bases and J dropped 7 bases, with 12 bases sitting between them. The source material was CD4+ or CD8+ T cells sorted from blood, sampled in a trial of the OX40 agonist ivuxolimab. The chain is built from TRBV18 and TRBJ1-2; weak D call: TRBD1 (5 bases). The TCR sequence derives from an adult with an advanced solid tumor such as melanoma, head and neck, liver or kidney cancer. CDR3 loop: CASSPPMPGPGYTF. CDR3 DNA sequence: TGTGCCAGCTCACCACCTATGCCAGGGCCTGGCTACACCTTC.